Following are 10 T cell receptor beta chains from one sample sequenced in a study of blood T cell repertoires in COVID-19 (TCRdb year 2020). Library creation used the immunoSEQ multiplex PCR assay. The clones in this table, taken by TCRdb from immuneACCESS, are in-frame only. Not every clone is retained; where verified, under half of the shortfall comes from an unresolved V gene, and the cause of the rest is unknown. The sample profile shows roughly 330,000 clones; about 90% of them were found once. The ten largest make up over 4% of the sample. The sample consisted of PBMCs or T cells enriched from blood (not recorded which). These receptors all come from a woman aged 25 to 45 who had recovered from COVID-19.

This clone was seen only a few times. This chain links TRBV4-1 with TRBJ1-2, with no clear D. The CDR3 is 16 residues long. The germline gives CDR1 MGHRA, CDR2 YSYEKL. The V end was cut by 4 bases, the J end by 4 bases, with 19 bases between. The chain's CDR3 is CASSPLDGESAYGYTF. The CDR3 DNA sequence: TGCGCCAGCAGCCCCCTCGATGGGGAGAGTGCCTATGGCTACACCTTC.

The DNA of the CDR3 is TGTGCCAGCAGTTACTCCTCTGACGATCCGGGCTACGAGCAGTACTTC. The encoded protein is CASSYSSDDPGYEQYF. The chain uses TRBV6-5 and TRBJ2-7; D not resolved. Trimming cost V 0 bases and J 3 bases, with 15 bases left between them. Looked up from germline, CDR1 is MNHEY and CDR2 is SVGAGI. This CDR3 has 16 residues.

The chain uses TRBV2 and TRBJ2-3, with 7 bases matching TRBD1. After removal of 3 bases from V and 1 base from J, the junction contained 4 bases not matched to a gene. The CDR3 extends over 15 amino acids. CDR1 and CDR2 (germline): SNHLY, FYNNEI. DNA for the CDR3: TGTGCCAGCAGTGAGTTCCAGGGGGGCACAGATACGCAGTATTTT. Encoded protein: CASSEFQGGTDTQYF.

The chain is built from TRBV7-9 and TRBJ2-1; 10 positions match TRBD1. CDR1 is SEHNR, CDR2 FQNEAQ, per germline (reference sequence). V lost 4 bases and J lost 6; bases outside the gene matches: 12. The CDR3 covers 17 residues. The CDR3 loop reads CASSSSWDRGFGNEQFF. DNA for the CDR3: TGTGCCAGCAGCTCCTCCTGGGACAGGGGATTCGGCAATGAGCAGTTCTTC. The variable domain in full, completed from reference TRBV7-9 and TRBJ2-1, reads DTGVSQNPRHKITKRGQNVTFRCDPISEHNRLYWYRQTLGQGPEFLTYFQNEAQLEKSRLLSDRFSAERPKGSFSTLEIQRTEQGDSAMYLCASSSSWDRGFGNEQFFGPGTRLTVL.

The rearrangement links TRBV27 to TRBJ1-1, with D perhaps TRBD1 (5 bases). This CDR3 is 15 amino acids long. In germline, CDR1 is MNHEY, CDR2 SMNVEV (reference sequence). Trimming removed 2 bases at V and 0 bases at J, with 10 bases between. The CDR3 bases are TGTGCCAGCAGTTTACAGGGTTTAGTGAACACTGAAGCTTTCTTT. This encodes CASSLQGLVNTEAFF.

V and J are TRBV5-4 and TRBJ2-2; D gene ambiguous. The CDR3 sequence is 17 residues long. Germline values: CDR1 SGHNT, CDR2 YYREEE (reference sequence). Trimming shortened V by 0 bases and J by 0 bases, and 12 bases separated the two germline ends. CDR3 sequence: CASSLVPGIANTGELFF. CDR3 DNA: TGTGCCAGCAGCTTGGTTCCCGGTATCGCGAACACCGGGGAGCTGTTTTTT.

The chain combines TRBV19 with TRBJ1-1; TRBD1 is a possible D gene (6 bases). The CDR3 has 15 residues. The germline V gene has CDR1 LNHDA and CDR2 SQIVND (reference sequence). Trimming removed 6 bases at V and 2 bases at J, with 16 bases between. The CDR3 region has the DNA TGTGCCAGTAGCGACCCAGGGGTCCCTAACACTGAAGCTTTCTTT. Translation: CASSDPGVPNTEAFF.

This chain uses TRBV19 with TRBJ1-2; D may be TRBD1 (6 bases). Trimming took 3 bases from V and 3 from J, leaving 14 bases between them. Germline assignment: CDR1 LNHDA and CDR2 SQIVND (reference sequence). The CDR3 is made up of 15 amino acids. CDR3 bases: TGTGCCAGTAGTATTGGGGGGGCGCGATACTATGGCTACACCTTC. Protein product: CASSIGGARYYGYTF.

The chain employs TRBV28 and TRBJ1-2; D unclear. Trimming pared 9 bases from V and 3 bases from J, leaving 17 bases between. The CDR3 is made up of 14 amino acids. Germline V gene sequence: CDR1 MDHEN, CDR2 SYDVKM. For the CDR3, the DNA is TGTGCCAGTTCTATGGCAGGACTTGACTATGGCTACACCTTC. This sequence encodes CASSMAGLDYGYTF.

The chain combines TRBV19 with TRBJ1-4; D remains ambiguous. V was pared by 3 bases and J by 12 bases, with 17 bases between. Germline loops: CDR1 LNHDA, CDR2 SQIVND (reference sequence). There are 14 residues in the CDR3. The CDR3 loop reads CASSINRVEGELFF. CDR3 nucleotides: TGTGCCAGTAGTATTAATCGGGTCGAGGGAGAACTGTTTTTT.